This T cell receptor (beta chain) was documented in a study of blood T cell repertoires in COVID-19. Overall study context: Both acute and convalescent COVID-19 samples were obtained from the United States, Italy and Spain.

The CDR3 length is 14 residues. The germline CDR1 and CDR2 sequences are LNHDA and SQIVND (reference sequence). V was pared by 5 bases and J by 5 bases, with 7 bases of the junction left unmatched. This clone was recorded only once. Study processing details: Reference gene primer amplification gave nucleated cell count estimates. TCRdb keeps only in-frame clones here, not all; method: immunoSEQ multiplex PCR. That table furnishes V, J and clone size, whereas the DNA furnished D and trimming. This sample has around 200,000 clones, with 88% found just once. Sequencing was carried out using PBMCs or T cells enriched from blood (not recorded which). This receptor was obtained from a woman in her 30s who had recovered from COVID-19. The rearrangement uses TRBV19 and TRBJ2-7; 9 bases align to TRBD2. CDR3 DNA sequence: TGTGCCAGTAGTTCCAGCGGGGGGACTGACGAGCAGTACTTC. Residues: CASSSSGGTDEQYF.